This TCR beta chain is from a study of identical twins. Overall study results and limits: Twins shared beta out-of-frame sequences in excess, but this excess was weaker.

TCRdb fed the 5' RACE reads into MiXCR, producing one record per CDR3 protein. The sample lists about 520,000 distinct CDR3 sequences, 20% to 25% occurring once. As for this clonotype: Its antigen remains unknown.

These data were also reused for a study on T cells expressing NK-cell markers. That study adds: Cells sorted as CD3+CD56+NKG2C+, CD3+CD56+NKG2C- and CD3+CD56-NKG2C+ T cells supplied the TCR beta repertoires.

The source material was CD4+ T cells sorted from blood. This clonotype originated in a woman aged 18 to 35 in good health.

The CDR3 reads CASSYGDIQYF. The CDR3, as DNA: TGTGCCAGCAGTTATGGGGACATTCAGTACTTC. The rearrangement uses TRBV6-2 or TRBV6-3 and TRBJ2-4; D gene uncertain. This CDR3 region has 11 residues. Germline V gene data show CDR1 as MNHEY and CDR2 as SVGEGT. V was trimmed by 3 bases and J by 8 bases, leaving 5 bases between them.